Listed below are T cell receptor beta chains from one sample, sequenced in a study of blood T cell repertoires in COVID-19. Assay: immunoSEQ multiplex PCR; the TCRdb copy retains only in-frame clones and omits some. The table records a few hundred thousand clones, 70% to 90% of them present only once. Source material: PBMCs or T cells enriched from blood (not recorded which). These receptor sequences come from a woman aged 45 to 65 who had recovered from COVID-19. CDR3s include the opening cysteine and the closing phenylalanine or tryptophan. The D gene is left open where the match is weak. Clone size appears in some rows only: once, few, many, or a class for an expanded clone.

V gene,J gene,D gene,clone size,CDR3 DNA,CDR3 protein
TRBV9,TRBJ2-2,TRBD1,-,TGTGCCAGCAGCGTATACGGACAGGGGAACACCGGGGAGCTGTTTTTT,CASSVYGQGNTGELFF
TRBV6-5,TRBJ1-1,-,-,TGTGCCAGGGCCGGGACTAAATTACTGAACACTGAAGCTTTCTTT,CARAGTKLLNTEAFF
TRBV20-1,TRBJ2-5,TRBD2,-,TGCAGTGCCAGTCCCGCGGGAGGGCCCCAAGAGACCCAGTACTTC,CSASPAGGPQETQYF
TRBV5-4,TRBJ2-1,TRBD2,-,TGTGCCAGCAGCTTAGCGGGGAGCGGCCCCAATGAGCAGTTCTTC,CASSLAGSGPNEQFF
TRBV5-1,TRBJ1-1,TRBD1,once,TGCGCCAGCAACCTTGGGACAGGTCCTACGCCTGAAGCTTTCTTT,CASNLGTGPTPEAFF
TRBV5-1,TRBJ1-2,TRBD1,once,TGCGCCAGCAGCCTGACAGGGAATAACTATGGCTACACCTTC,CASSLTGNNYGYTF
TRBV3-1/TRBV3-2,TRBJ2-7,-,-,TGTGCCAGCAGCGTGGTGAGAAATGCTACCGAGCAGTACTTC,CASSVVRNATEQYF
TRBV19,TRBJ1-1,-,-,TGTGCCAGTAGCGACGCCGTGACTTCCACTGAAGCTTTCTTT,CASSDAVTSTEAFF
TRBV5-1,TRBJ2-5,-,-,TGCGCCAGCAGCTCACAGGGTCAGAGGGGCGAGACCCAGTACTTC,CASSSQGQRGETQYF
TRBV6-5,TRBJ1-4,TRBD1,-,TGTGCCAGCAGTTCAACCTTGAACAGGGGGGATGAAAAACTGTTTTTT,CASSSTLNRGDEKLFF
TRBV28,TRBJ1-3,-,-,TGTGCCAGCAGTAGTTTGACTTCGGGGAATGGAAACACCATATATTTT,CASSSLTSGNGNTIYF
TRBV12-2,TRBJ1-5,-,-,TGTGCAAGTCGCCCCACAGGTGGGGATAGCAATCAGCCCCAGCATTTT,CASRPTGGDSNQPQHF
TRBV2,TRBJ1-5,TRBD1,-,TGTGCCAGCAGTGATTCCGGGACAGGGATTAATCAGCCCCAGCATTTT,CASSDSGTGINQPQHF
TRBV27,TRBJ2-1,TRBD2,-,TGTGCCAGCAGAGGACAGGGACTAGCGGGAGTAGGTAATGAGCAGTTCTTC,CASRGQGLAGVGNEQFF
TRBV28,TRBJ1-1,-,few,TGTGCCAGCATCGCTATGAACACTGAAGCTTTCTTT,CASIAMNTEAFF
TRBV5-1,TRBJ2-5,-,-,TGCGCCAGCAGCTTACTTAGCAATCCCAACCAAGAGACCCAGTACTTC,CASSLLSNPNQETQYF
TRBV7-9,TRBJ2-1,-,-,TGTGCCAGCAGCCCGGGTCTCAATGAGCAGTTCTTC,CASSPGLNEQFF
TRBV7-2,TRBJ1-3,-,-,TGTGCCAGCAGTCCTAGGGGGGGGGCTGGAAACACCATATATTTT,CASSPRGGAGNTIYF
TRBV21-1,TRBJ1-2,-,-,TGTGCCAGCAGCCCCCGGACAGGCCCCTATGGCTACACCTTC,CASSPRTGPYGYTF
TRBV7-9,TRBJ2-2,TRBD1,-,TGTGCCAGCAGTAAGGGGGCCCTATACACCGGGGAGCTGTTTTTT,CASSKGALYTGELFF
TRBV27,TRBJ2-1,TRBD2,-,TGTGCCAGCAGTGCAACTAGCGGGAACTACAATGAGCAGTTCTTC,CASSATSGNYNEQFF
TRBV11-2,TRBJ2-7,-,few,TGTGCCAGCAGCCAATCGACCCTCGAGGGATACGAGCAGTACTTC,CASSQSTLEGYEQYF
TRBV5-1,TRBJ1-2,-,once,TGCGCCAGCAGCCCCCTCGGAGCCTCCTATGGCTACACCTTC,CASSPLGASYGYTF
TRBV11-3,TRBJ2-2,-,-,TGTGCCAGCAGCTTAGACTTGGAGGACACCGGGGAGCTGTTTTTT,CASSLDLEDTGELFF
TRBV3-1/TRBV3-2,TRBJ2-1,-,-,TGTGCCAGCAGCCCCCTGGTAGTGAATGAGCAGTTCTTC,CASSPLVVNEQFF
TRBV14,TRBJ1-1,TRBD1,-,TGTGCCAGCAGCCACACCGGGACAGGGGTTTCTGAAGCTTTCTTT,CASSHTGTGVSEAFF
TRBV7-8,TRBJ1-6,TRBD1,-,TGTGCCAGCAGGCCCCGGGACAGGTTGAATAATTCACCCCTCCACTTT,CASRPRDRLNNSPLHF
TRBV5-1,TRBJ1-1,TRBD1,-,TGCGCCAGCAGCTTGGATGCAGGGGGCACTGAAGCTTTCTTT,CASSLDAGGTEAFF
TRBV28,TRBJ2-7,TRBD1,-,TGTGCCAGCAGTACCCCAGGACAGGCAAAATCCTACGAGCAGTACTTC,CASSTPGQAKSYEQYF
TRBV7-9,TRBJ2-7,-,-,TGTGCCAGCAGCTTCGGCAAACCTAGCCGCGAGCAGTACTTC,CASSFGKPSREQYF
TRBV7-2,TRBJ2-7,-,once,TGTGCCAGCAGCTTGGGCCGACGACCGGAGCAGTACTTC,CASSLGRRPEQYF
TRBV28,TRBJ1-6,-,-,TGTGCCAGCAGCCGGACAGATTATAATTCACCCCTCCACTTT,CASSRTDYNSPLHF
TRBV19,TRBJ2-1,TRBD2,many,TGTGCCAGTAGTATCGGGACTAGCGGGAGCAATGAGCAGTTCTTC,CASSIGTSGSNEQFF
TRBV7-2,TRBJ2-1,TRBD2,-,TGTGCCAGCAGCTTAGTGGCGGGAGGTCGAGATGAGCAGTTCTTC,CASSLVAGGRDEQFF
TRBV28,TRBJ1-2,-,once,TGTGCCAGCAGTTTGAGGGCCGATCTAAGCTACACCTTC,CASSLRADLSYTF
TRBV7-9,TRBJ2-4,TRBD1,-,TGTGCCAGCAGCCCGGGTGGTGGACAGGGGGCGTCCAAAAACATTCAGTACTTC,CASSPGGGQGASKNIQYF
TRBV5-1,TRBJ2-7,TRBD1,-,TGCGCCAGCAGCCCCACGGTGGGACAGGCAACCCCCCACTACGAGCAGTACTTC,CASSPTVGQATPHYEQYF
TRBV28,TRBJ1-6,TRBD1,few,TGTGCCAGCACCCCCGGGACAGGCCCGCCTCGTCCCCACTTT,CASTPGTGPPRPHF
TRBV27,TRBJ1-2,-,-,TGTGCCAGCAGTTCCAGGGGTTATGGCTACACCTTC,CASSSRGYGYTF
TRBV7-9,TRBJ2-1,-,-,TGTGCCAGCAGCCCCAAATATCGGCTAGCCCCCTACAATGAGCAGTTCTTC,CASSPKYRLAPYNEQFF
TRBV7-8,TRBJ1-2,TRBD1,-,TGTGCCAGCACCGGACAGGCACCTCTAACTAACTATGGCTACACCTTC,CASTGQAPLTNYGYTF
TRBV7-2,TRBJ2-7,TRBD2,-,TGTGCCAGCAGCTTAGAAGCGGGAGTTTACGAGCAGTACTTC,CASSLEAGVYEQYF
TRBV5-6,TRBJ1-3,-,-,TGTGCCAGCAGCCCGGATAGGAGGAGTAGGTCTGGAAACACCATATATTTT,CASSPDRRSRSGNTIYF
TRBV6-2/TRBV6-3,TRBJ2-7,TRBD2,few,TGTGCCAGCAGTTACCCGGGGGGCTACGAGCAGTACTTC,CASSYPGGYEQYF
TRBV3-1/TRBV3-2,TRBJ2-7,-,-,TGTGCCAACTCCCTTGGTGTCTACGAGCAGTACTTC,CANSLGVYEQYF
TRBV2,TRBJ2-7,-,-,TGTGCCAGCACCCCCCGGGACAACCTGTACGAGCAGTACTTC,CASTPRDNLYEQYF